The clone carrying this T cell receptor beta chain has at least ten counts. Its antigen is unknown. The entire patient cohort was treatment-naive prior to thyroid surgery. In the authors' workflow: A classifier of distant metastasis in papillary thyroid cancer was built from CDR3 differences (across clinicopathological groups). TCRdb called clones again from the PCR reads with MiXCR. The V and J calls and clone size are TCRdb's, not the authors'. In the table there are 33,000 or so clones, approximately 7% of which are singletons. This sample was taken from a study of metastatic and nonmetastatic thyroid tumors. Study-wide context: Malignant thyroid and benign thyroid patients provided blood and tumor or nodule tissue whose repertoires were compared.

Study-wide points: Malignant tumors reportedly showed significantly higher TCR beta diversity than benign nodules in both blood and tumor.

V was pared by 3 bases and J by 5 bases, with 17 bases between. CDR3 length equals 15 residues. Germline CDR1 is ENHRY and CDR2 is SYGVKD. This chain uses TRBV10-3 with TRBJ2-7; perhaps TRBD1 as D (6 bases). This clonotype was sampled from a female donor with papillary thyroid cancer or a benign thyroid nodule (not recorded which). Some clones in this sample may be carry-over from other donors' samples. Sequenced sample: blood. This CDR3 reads CAISDRDTNHHEQYF. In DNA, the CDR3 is TGTGCCATCAGTGACCGGGACACCAACCACCACGAGCAGTACTTC.